Each of the 22 T cell receptor beta chains below was sequenced from the same sample in a study of beta chain features in type 1 diabetes. Their antigen targets remain unknown. Study observations and caveats: When Type 1 diabetes patients were examined, their TCRB CDR3s proved moderately but significantly shorter in all four CD4+ subsets.

Sequencing targeted expressed TCRB transcripts, as all isolated RNA had been reverse transcribed. Generated by immunoSEQ multiplex PCR, the TCRdb table keeps only in-frame clones and is missing some. This sample yields roughly 150,000 clones, of which approximately 9.1% are seen a single time; approximately 0.7% belongs to the top ten. The sequenced material came from central memory CD4+ T cells from blood. These receptors were obtained from a woman aged 25 to 39 with type 1 diabetes.

This clone was observed a handful of times. The rearrangement joins TRBV19 to TRBJ2-7; TRBD2 might be the D (6 bases). CDR1 LNHDA and CDR2 SQIVND come from the germline V gene (reference sequence). V lost 2 bases and J lost 1, with 9 bases in between. The CDR3 is 14 amino acids. The CDR3 is CASSILADSYEQYF. The CDR3 region has the DNA TGTGCCAGTAGTATATTAGCGGATTCCTACGAGCAGTACTTC.

This clone was counted only a few times. The chain carries TRBV7-9 and TRBJ2-3; D gene uncertain. V lost 2 bases, J lost 7 bases, and 7 bases lay in between. The CDR3 covers 12 residues. In germline, CDR1 is SEHNR, CDR2 FQNEAQ (reference sequence). CDR3 loop: CASSLSQNTQYF. The CDR3 DNA reads as TGTGCCAGCAGCTTATCGCAGAATACGCAGTATTTT.

This sequence joins TRBV10-3 and TRBJ2-1, with 9 bases matching TRBD2. This CDR3 is built from 17 residues. Germline loops: CDR1 ENHRY, CDR2 SYGVKD. V lost 2 bases and J lost 4; bases outside the gene matches: 9. The CDR3 DNA is TGTGCCATCAGTGAGAGTAGCACGGGACTAGCATACAATGAGCAGTTCTTC. It specifies CAISESSTGLAYNEQFF.

In the case of this clone: Within the sample, other DNA sequences also encode this same CDR3. The J gene is TRBJ2-7, the V gene TRBV28; D remains unclear. The CDR3 extends over 12 amino acids. The V end lost 1 base, the J end lost 3 bases, and 4 bases lay between the germline ends. Germline V gene data show CDR1 as MDHEN and CDR2 as SYDVKM. The CDR3 region is CASSLSSYEQYF. CDR3 in DNA: TGTGCCAGCAGTTTATCCAGCTACGAGCAGTACTTC. The entire variable domain, with the rest obtained from reference TRBV28 and TRBJ2-7, is as follows: DVKVTQSSRYLVKRTGEKVFLECVQDMDHENMFWYRQDPGLGLRLIYFSYDVKMKEKGDIPEGYSVSREKKERFSLILESASTNQTSMYLCASSLSSYEQYFGPGTRLTVT.

The chain recombines TRBV4-1 with TRBJ2-7, with 8 bases lining up with TRBD2. The V gene's germline CDR1 is MGHRA and CDR2 YSYEKL. This CDR3 is 14 amino acids long. The J segment lost 6 bases and the V segment lost 1 base, leaving 5 bases of the junction unmatched. The CDR3 region is CASSQGVAGREQYF. As DNA, the CDR3 is TGCGCCAGCAGCCAAGGTGTAGCGGGGCGCGAGCAGTACTTC.

This clone occurred a few times. This chain uses TRBV18 with TRBJ2-2; 10 nucleotides agree with TRBD1. Germline V gene sequence: CDR1 KGHSH, CDR2 LQKENI. With 0 bases clipped from V and 5 bases from J, the junction kept 3 bases outside the gene matches. The CDR3 is 16 amino acids. CDR3 bases: TGTGCCAGCTCACCACCGTCGGACAGGGGGACCGGGGAGCTGTTTTTT. It is translated as CASSPPSDRGTGELFF.

The J gene is TRBJ2-3, the V gene TRBV5-1; 10 bases match TRBD2. CDR1 is SGHRS, CDR2 YFSETQ, per germline. This CDR3 comprises 16 residues. Losses at the gene ends were 4 bases for V and 0 bases for J; bases not matched to a gene: 5. DNA for the CDR3: TGCGCCAGCAGCACAGGGACTAGCGCCAGCACAGATACGCAGTATTTT. This gives the protein CASSTGTSASTDTQYF.

The chain couples TRBV6-5 to TRBJ1-3; 7 nucleotides align to TRBD1. V lost 2 bases to trimming and J lost 2 bases; unmatched junction nucleotides: 3. Per the germline V gene, CDR1 is MNHEY and CDR2 is SVGAGI. The length of the CDR3 is 15 residues. This CDR3 is CASSYGQEPGNTIYF. CDR3 coding DNA: TGTGCCAGCAGTTACGGACAGGAACCTGGAAACACCATATATTTT.

This clone has just a few counts. For the CDR3, the DNA is TGCGCCAGCAGCTCTCAGGGTTCCTACGAGCAGTACTTC. Protein: CASSSQGSYEQYF. The chain carries TRBV5-1 and TRBJ2-7; tentatively, D is TRBD1 (5 bases). Germline CDR1 reads SGHRS; CDR2 reads YFSETQ. Trimming pared 3 bases from V and 1 base from J, leaving 8 bases between. The CDR3 has 13 amino acids.

This clone was seen a few times. The genes are TRBV30 and TRBJ1-1, with a weak D call TRBD1 (6 bases). Trimming cost V 1 base and J 2 bases, with 17 bases left between them. Germline loops: CDR1 GTSNPN, CDR2 SVGIG (reference sequence). The CDR3 is made up of 16 amino acids. CDR3 sequence reads: CAWSDKQGRGNTEAFF. CDR3 coding DNA: TGTGCCTGGAGTGATAAACAGGGCAGGGGCAACACTGAAGCTTTCTTT.

The rearrangement uses TRBV27 and TRBJ1-5; TRBD1 aligns across 8 bases. The CDR3 is 15 amino acids. J was trimmed by 2 bases and V by 5 bases; bases with no gene match: 5. CDR1 and CDR2 (germline): MNHEY, SMNVEV (reference sequence). CDR3 sequence reads: CASSAGGAGNQPQHF. The CDR3 nucleotides are TGTGCCAGCAGTGCAGGGGGCGCGGGCAATCAGCCCCAGCATTTT.

As DNA, the CDR3 is TGTGCCTGGGGTGGACAGGGACTCTCTCCCCAGCATTTT. Translating it yields CAWGGQGLSPQHF. The chain couples TRBV30 to TRBJ1-5; 8 nucleotides match TRBD1. The V gene's germline CDR1 is GTSNPN and CDR2 SVGIG (reference sequence). Trimming at V came to 5 bases and at J to 10 bases, leaving 10 bases not matched to a gene. The CDR3 has 13 residues.

This clone was observed a few times. The V call is TRBV7-3, the J call TRBJ2-1; 10 bases agree with TRBD2. The J segment lost 4 bases and the V segment lost 3 bases, leaving 6 bases of the junction unmatched. The CDR3 runs 16 residues. Germline V CDR1 and CDR2: SGHTA, FQGTGA. Written as DNA, the CDR3 is TGTGCCAGCAGCTTTCTAGCGGGGGTCGGATACAATGAGCAGTTCTTC. This codes for CASSFLAGVGYNEQFF.

This clone has more than one count but fewer than ten. The chain employs TRBV7-9 and TRBJ1-4, with TRBD1 as a possible D gene (5 bases). Germline-derived CDR1 and CDR2 are SEHNR and FQNEAQ (reference sequence). This CDR3 spans 13 amino acids. The germline V and J ends were trimmed by 6 bases and 6 bases, with 11 bases remaining between them. In DNA, the CDR3 is TGTGCCAGCAGGGGTACGGGGGATGAAAAACTGTTTTTT. It encodes CASRGTGDEKLFF.

The chain recombines TRBV2 with TRBJ2-3, with 8 bases aligning to TRBD2. This CDR3 has 15 amino acids. Germline CDR1 is SNHLY and CDR2 is FYNNEI. With 5 bases clipped from V and 2 bases from J, the junction kept 6 bases outside the gene matches. In DNA, the CDR3 is TGTGCCAGCAGTTTAAGAGCGGGGGTCACAGATACGCAGTATTTT. It codes for CASSLRAGVTDTQYF.

The rearrangement uses TRBV29-1 and TRBJ1-1; D is possibly TRBD1 (6 bases). From germline, CDR1 is SQVTM and CDR2 ANQGSEA. This CDR3 is 13 amino acids long. Trimming took 7 bases from V and 2 from J, leaving 14 bases between them. Here the CDR3 DNA reads TGCAGCGGGGCGGCAGGGGTAAACACTGAAGCTTTCTTT. Translation: CSGAAGVNTEAFF.

The genes are TRBV5-1 and TRBJ2-3; possibly TRBD1 for D (5 bases). Germline loops: CDR1 SGHRS, CDR2 YFSETQ. V was pared by 0 bases and J by 6 bases, with 11 bases between. The CDR3 covers 14 residues. The CDR3 here is CASSLGPQGDTQYF. CDR3 coding DNA: TGCGCCAGCAGCTTGGGGCCTCAGGGTGATACGCAGTATTTT.

There are a few counts of this clone. The chain couples TRBV18 to TRBJ1-4, with a tentative D call TRBD1 (5 bases). The germline V and J ends were trimmed by 8 bases and 6 bases, with 13 bases remaining between them. CDR1 KGHSH and CDR2 LQKENI come from the germline V gene. The CDR3 is 13 residues long. The CDR3 is CASAQGSDEKLFF. The CDR3 DNA follows: TGTGCCAGCGCCCAGGGTTCAGATGAAAAACTGTTTTTT.

This chain links TRBV9 with TRBJ2-2; perhaps TRBD2 as D (6 bases). Germline-derived CDR1 and CDR2 are SGDLS and YYNGEE. Trimming cost V 6 bases and J 0 bases, with 9 bases left between them. This CDR3 is built from 14 residues. The CDR3 loop is CASTAGPNTGELFF. The CDR3 coding sequence is TGTGCCAGCACGGCGGGGCCGAACACCGGGGAGCTGTTTTTT.

The gene calls are TRBV5-1 and TRBJ2-7, with D perhaps matching TRBD2 (6 bases). This CDR3 region has 15 residues. The germline V gene has CDR1 SGHRS and CDR2 YFSETQ. Trimming removed 2 bases from V and 2 bases from J, with 14 bases in between. CDR3 bases: TGCGCCAGCAGCTTCGATGGCGGGAACGCCTACGAGCAGTACTTC. It codes for CASSFDGGNAYEQYF.

This clone was detected a few times. V gene TRBV2 combines with J gene TRBJ1-5; possibly TRBD1 for D (6 bases). Germline lookup yields CDR1 SNHLY and CDR2 FYNNEI. Trimming shortened V by 6 bases and J by 3 bases, and 15 bases separated the two germline ends. This CDR3 region has 15 residues. This CDR3 is CASRLQGSDNQPQHF. In DNA form, the CDR3 reads TGTGCCAGCAGGTTGCAGGGGTCTGACAATCAGCCCCAGCATTTT.

The chain joins TRBV30 to TRBJ1-3; D is possibly TRBD1 (5 bases). The CDR3 runs to 14 residues. CDR1 and CDR2 from the germline V gene are GTSNPN and SVGIG (reference sequence). Trimming took off 3 bases at V and 4 bases at J, with 13 bases between the two ends. Written as DNA, the CDR3 is TGTGCCTGGAGAGCTAGGACACGCGGAAACACCATATATTTT. Translating it yields CAWRARTRGNTIYF.